One sample yielded the 23 T cell receptor beta chains listed below, sequenced in a study of brain metastases from non-small cell lung cancer. Clones were read by immunoSEQ multiplex PCR, and TCRdb kept only the in-frame ones, dropping some. The sample has a few thousand clones; about three quarters are singletons. Source material: primary lung tumor tissue. Every receptor here comes from a donor aged 40 or older with non-small cell lung cancer.

The CDR3 spells CASSIDQGSFLTSGANVLTF. For the CDR3, the DNA is TGTGCCAGTAGTATAGACCAAGGGAGTTTTCTTACCTCTGGGGCCAACGTCCTGACTTTC. The V gene is TRBV19, the J gene TRBJ2-6; the D gene is possibly TRBD2 (5 bases). Germline V CDR1 and CDR2: LNHDA, SQIVND (reference sequence). Trimming removed 0 bases at V and 0 bases at J, with 18 bases between. The CDR3 sequence is 20 residues long.

The V call is TRBV5-4, the J call TRBJ1-1, with D possibly matching TRBD1 (5 bases). CDR1 is SGHNT, CDR2 YYREEE, per germline (reference sequence). V lost 2 bases to trimming and J lost 3 bases, with 8 bases between them. The CDR3 totals 13 residues. In DNA form, the CDR3 reads TGTGCCAGCAGCTTTTTGGGGGACACTGAAGCTTTCTTT. Translating gives CASSFLGDTEAFF.

The chain combines TRBV10-2 with TRBJ1-1; D not certain. Trimming removed 4 bases at V and 0 bases at J, with 9 bases between. The CDR3 spans 14 residues. Germline CDR1 WSHSY, CDR2 SAAADI. The CDR3 region has the DNA TGCGCCAGCAGTGCCTTGGCGATGAACACTGAAGCTTTCTTT. This codes for CASSALAMNTEAFF.

The gene calls are TRBV5-1 and TRBJ2-3; D is ambiguous. CDR3 length: 13 residues. Germline V lookup: CDR1 SGHRS, CDR2 YFSETQ. V lost 4 bases and J lost 5, with 11 bases in between. CDR3 in DNA: TGCGCCAGCAGCCTTATTGGCATAGATACGCAGTATTTT. Translating it yields CASSLIGIDTQYF.

This clone was seen just once. The V gene is TRBV6-2 or TRBV6-3, the J gene TRBJ1-2; D remains unclear. Per the germline V gene, CDR1 is MNHEY and CDR2 is SVGEGT. CDR3 size: 13 residues. The V gene lost 3 bases and the J gene lost 3 bases, with 8 bases spanning the gap. CDR3 bases: TGTGCCAGCAGTTATACAGAGTACTATGGCTACACCTTC. Translated: CASSYTEYYGYTF.

The V and J genes are TRBV2 and TRBJ2-6; no reliable D call. This CDR3 contains 14 residues. Trimming left V 4 bases short and J 0 bases short, with 4 bases between. The V gene's germline CDR1 is SNHLY and CDR2 FYNNEI. CDR3 DNA sequence: TGTGCCAGCAGTGTACCCTCTGGGGCCAACGTCCTGACTTTC. It translates to CASSVPSGANVLTF.

This chain uses TRBV3-1 (or the pseudogene TRBV3-2) with TRBJ2-6; D remains ambiguous. CDR3 length: 12 amino acids. Per the germline V gene, CDR1 is LGHDT and CDR2 is YNNKEL (reference sequence). V shed 0 bases and J shed 14 bases, with 8 bases lying between them. The CDR3 protein is CASSQDRALLTF. DNA of the CDR3: TGTGCCAGCAGCCAAGATCGGGCCCTCCTGACTTTC.

The chain couples TRBV11-3 to TRBJ2-3; 8 positions agree with TRBD2. Germline CDR1 is SGHNT and CDR2 is YENEEA. This CDR3 contains 14 residues. The junction had 5 bases not matched to a gene; V was cut back by 3 bases and J by 6 bases. CDR3 nucleotide sequence: TGTGCCAGCAGCTTGGGACTAGGCGGGGATACGCAGTATTTT. Translation gives CASSLGLGGDTQYF.

The chain recombines TRBV4-2 with TRBJ2-3, with 10 bases fitting TRBD2. Germline V gene sequence: CDR1 LGHNA, CDR2 YNFKEQ. This CDR3 is 15 amino acids long. Trimming took 0 bases from V and 5 from J; bases not matched to a gene: 2. CDR3 in amino acids: CASSQEASGGDTQYF. Here the CDR3 DNA reads TGTGCCAGCAGCCAAGAAGCTAGCGGGGGAGATACGCAGTATTTT.

In its sample, this clone was seen once. CDR3 sequence (DNA): TGTGCCAGCTCACCACAAATTGGCCAGGGGGTTTACGAGCAGTACTTC. Protein sequence: CASSPQIGQGVYEQYF. The chain recombines TRBV18 with TRBJ2-7; TRBD1 agrees at 7 bases. J was trimmed by 4 bases and V by 1 base; bases with no gene match: 10. CDR1 is KGHSH and CDR2 is LQKENI in the germline V gene. This CDR3 comprises 16 residues.

This sequence joins TRBV5-1 and TRBJ2-5, with 10 bases aligning to TRBD2. The CDR3 consists of 16 residues. The V and J ends lost 4 bases and 1 base, in that order; junction bases with no gene match: 7. The germline gives CDR1 SGHRS, CDR2 YFSETQ. CDR3 loop: CASSHGLADLQETQYF. Written as DNA, the CDR3 is TGCGCCAGCAGCCACGGACTAGCGGATCTCCAAGAGACCCAGTACTTC. Variable domain in full (rest from reference TRBV5-1 and TRBJ2-5): KAGVTQTPRYLIKTRGQQVTLSCSPISGHRSVSWYQQTPGQGLQFLFEYFSETQRNKGNFPGRFSGRQFSNSRSEMNVSTLELGDSALYLCASSHGLADLQETQYFGPGTRLLVL.

This sequence joins TRBV6-5 and TRBJ1-5; D gene ambiguous. The germline V and J ends were trimmed by 4 bases and 1 base, with 8 bases remaining between them. This CDR3 has 14 amino acids. Germline values: CDR1 MNHEY, CDR2 SVGAGI. The DNA of the CDR3 is TGTGCCAGCAGTTCTCTGGACAGCAATCAGCCCCAGCATTTT. Encoded protein: CASSSLDSNQPQHF.

The chain uses TRBV15 and TRBJ2-3; D call uncertain. Germline V CDR1 and CDR2: LNHNV, YYDKDF (reference sequence). CDR3 length: 15 amino acids. Trimming removed 3 bases from V and 2 bases from J, with 12 bases in between. The CDR3 DNA sequence: TGTGCCACCAGCAGTGGTTTAAAAGCCACAGATACGCAGTATTTT. Encoded protein: CATSSGLKATDTQYF.

The rearrangement uses TRBV5-1 and TRBJ2-7, with 7 bases identical to TRBD1. Trimming removed 4 bases from V and 3 bases from J; junction bases left unmatched: 7. The CDR3 is made up of 14 amino acids. The V gene's germline CDR1 is SGHRS and CDR2 YFSETQ. The CDR3, as DNA: TGCGCCAGCAGCCTAGGTCCAGGGGGCTACGAGCAGTACGTC. Translating gives CASSLGPGGYEQYV.

A note on this clone: The identical CDR3 is also encoded by other nucleotide sequences in the sample. The J gene is TRBJ2-5, the V gene TRBV11-3; D unclear. The length of the CDR3 is 15 residues. V lost 5 bases and J 2 bases, leaving 15 bases between the germline ends. CDR1 and CDR2 from the germline V gene are SGHNT and YENEEA. The CDR3 DNA sequence: TGTGCCAGCAGCCCCGGAAGCATGGGTCAAGAGACCCAGTACTTC. This translates into CASSPGSMGQETQYF.

This clone came up once. This chain joins TRBV24-1 and TRBJ2-7, with 8 bases identical to TRBD1. The CDR3 consists of 11 residues. Germline assignment: CDR1 KGHDR and CDR2 SFDVKD. Trimming took 10 bases from V and 5 from J; bases not matched to a gene: 3. CDR3 sequence (DNA): TGTGCCACACAGGGGGGCGACGAGCAGTACTTC. It translates to CATQGGDEQYF.

The V gene is TRBV18, the J gene TRBJ2-7; D is perhaps TRBD1 (5 bases). V shed 3 bases and J shed 3 bases, with 6 bases lying between them. The germline CDR1 and CDR2 sequences are KGHSH and LQKENI. This CDR3 is 12 amino acids long. The CDR3 DNA reads TGTGCCAGCTCACCCGACAGCTACGAGCAGTACGTC. Amino acids: CASSPDSYEQYV.

The rearrangement joins TRBV1 to TRBJ2-7; the D call in the table, TRBD2, was not verified against the DNA. TRBV1 is reported as a pseudogene. The CDR3 extends over 18 amino acids. In DNA, the CDR3 is TGCACCAGCAGCCAAGATCTTCTAGCGGGGGGGGAGGCCTACGAGCAGTACTTC. It translates to CTSSQDLLAGGEAYEQYF.

This clone was counted a few times. The chain joins TRBV7-9 to TRBJ2-7; the D is unclear. The ends were cut back, 1 base at V and 2 bases at J, with 12 bases in the middle. The CDR3 has 15 residues. Germline V gene data show CDR1 as SEHNR and CDR2 as FQNEAQ (reference sequence). CDR3 sequence reads: CASSLESARPYEQYF. CDR3 sequence (DNA): TGTGCCAGCAGCTTAGAGTCTGCCAGGCCCTACGAGCAGTACTTC.

This clone appeared once. The rearrangement links TRBV2 to TRBJ1-4; maybe TRBD1 (6 bases). V lost 8 bases and J 8 bases, leaving 18 bases between the germline ends. Per the germline V gene, CDR1 is SNHLY and CDR2 is FYNNEI. The CDR3 consists of 14 residues. CDR3 region: CASGTGHRGEKLFF. CDR3 in DNA: TGTGCCAGCGGGACGGGACATAGAGGAGAAAAACTGTTTTTT.

The V gene is TRBV12-5, the J gene TRBJ1-5; tentative D call: TRBD1 (5 bases). The V end lost 7 bases, the J end lost 1 base, and 17 bases lay between the germline ends. From germline, CDR1 is LGHNT and CDR2 FRNRAP. This CDR3 is 16 amino acids long. This chain's CDR3 is CASAPSGGRSNQPQHF. The DNA for the CDR3 is TGTGCTAGTGCCCCCTCCGGGGGGAGGAGCAATCAGCCCCAGCATTTT. Looking up the rest from reference TRBV12-5 and TRBJ1-5 gives the full variable domain: DARVTQTPRHKVTEMGQEVTMRCQPILGHNTVFWYRQTMMQGLELLAYFRNRAPLDDSGMPKDRFSAEMPDATLATLKIQPSEPRDSAVYFCASAPSGGRSNQPQHFGDGTRLSIL.

This chain uses TRBV2 with TRBJ2-7, with a tentative D call TRBD1 (6 bases). The CDR3 runs 15 residues. CDR1 is SNHLY and CDR2 is FYNNEI in the germline V gene. Trimming pared 7 bases from V and 0 bases from J, leaving 16 bases between. Written as DNA, the CDR3 is TGTGCCAGCATCGACAGGCATAAGACCTCCTACGAGCAGTACGTC. It yields the protein CASIDRHKTSYEQYV.

The V and J genes are TRBV4-3 and TRBJ1-1, with D perhaps matching TRBD1 (5 bases). CDR1 and CDR2 (germline): LGHNA, YSLEER. This CDR3 has 14 amino acids. The V gene lost 0 bases and the J gene lost 11 bases, with 16 bases spanning the gap. This CDR3 is CASSQEVRGSGAFF. In DNA, the CDR3 is TGCGCCAGCAGCCAAGAGGTACGGGGCAGTGGGGCTTTCTTT.